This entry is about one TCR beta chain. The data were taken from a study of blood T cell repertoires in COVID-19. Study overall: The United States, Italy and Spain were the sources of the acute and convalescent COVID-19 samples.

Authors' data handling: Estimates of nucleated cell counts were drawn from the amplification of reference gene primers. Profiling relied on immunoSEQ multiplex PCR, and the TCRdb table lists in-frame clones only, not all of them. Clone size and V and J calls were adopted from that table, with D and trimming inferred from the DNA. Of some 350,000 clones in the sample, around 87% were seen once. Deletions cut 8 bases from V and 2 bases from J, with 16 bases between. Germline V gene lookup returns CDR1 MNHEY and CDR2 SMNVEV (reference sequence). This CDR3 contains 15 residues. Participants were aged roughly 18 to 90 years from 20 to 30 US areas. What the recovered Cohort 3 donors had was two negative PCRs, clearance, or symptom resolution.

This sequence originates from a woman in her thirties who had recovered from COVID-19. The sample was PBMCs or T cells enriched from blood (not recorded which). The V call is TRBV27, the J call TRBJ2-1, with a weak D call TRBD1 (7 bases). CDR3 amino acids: CASARGAAAYNEQFF. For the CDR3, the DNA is TGTGCCAGCGCCAGGGGGGCTGCTGCCTACAATGAGCAGTTCTTC.